This T cell receptor (beta chain) originates from a study of Ad26.COV2.S vaccination and SARS-CoV-2 variants. Documented treatment: roughly 19 received Ad26.COV2.S at low or high dose, single or two shots; roughly five received placebo; per-sample allocation not given. Samples were taken on day 63 after the first vaccine or placebo injection. The germline V gene encodes CDR1 KGHSH and CDR2 LQKENI. The CDR3 length is 14 residues. V shed 1 base and J shed 3 bases, with 8 bases lying between them. This table comes from immunoSEQ multiplex PCR, and its TCRdb copy is limited to in-frame clones, with some not included. This sample yields roughly 700,000 clones, of which around 92% are seen a single time; 1.5% belongs to the top ten.

The receptor was isolated from a person between 18 and 60 years old who received the Ad26.COV2.S COVID-19 vaccine or a placebo. The material sequenced was peripheral blood, taken in a trial of Ad26.COV2.S vaccine versus placebo. This rearrangement joins TRBV18 to TRBJ2-3, with D possibly TRBD2 on 5 matching bases. The CDR3 nucleotides are TGTGCCAGCTCACCACTTCCGGGGACAGATACGCAGTATTTT. This translates into CASSPLPGTDTQYF. The entire variable domain, with the rest obtained from reference TRBV18 and TRBJ2-3, is as follows: NAGVMQNPRHLVRRRGQEARLRCSPMKGHSHVYWYRQLPEEGLKFMVYLQKENIIDESGMPKERFSAEFPKEGPSILRIQQVVRGDSAAYFCASSPLPGTDTQYFGPGTRLTVL.